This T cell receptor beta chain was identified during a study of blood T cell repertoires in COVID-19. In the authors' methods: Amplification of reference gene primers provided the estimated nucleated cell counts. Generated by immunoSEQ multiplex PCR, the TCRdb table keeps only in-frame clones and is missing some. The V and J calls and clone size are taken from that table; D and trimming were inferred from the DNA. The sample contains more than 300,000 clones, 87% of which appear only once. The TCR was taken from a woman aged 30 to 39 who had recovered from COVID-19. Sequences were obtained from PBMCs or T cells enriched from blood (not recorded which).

In nucleotides, the CDR3 is TGCGCCAGCAGCCAGGAGGGCCAGGGCCAAGAGACCCAGTACTTC. This encodes CASSQEGQGQETQYF. The chain employs TRBV4-1 and TRBJ2-5; a weak D match, TRBD2 (6 bases). The CDR3 is made up of 15 amino acids. Germline loops: CDR1 MGHRA, CDR2 YSYEKL. The V end was cut by 3 bases, the J end by 1 base, with 12 bases between.